The 28 T cell receptor beta chains below come from one sample, sequenced in a study of blood T cell repertoires in COVID-19. Libraries were prepared by immunoSEQ multiplex PCR; TCRdb keeps only in-frame clonotypes and omits some of them. The sample carries 88,000 or so clones, approximately 85% recorded once. Material for sequencing was peripheral blood. The receptors were gathered from a man in his sixties with acute or convalescent COVID-19.

CDR3 DNA: TGTGCCTGGGAAAAGACAGGGAACACTGAAGCTTTCTTT. This translates into CAWEKTGNTEAFF. The chain recombines TRBV30 with TRBJ1-1; weak D call: TRBD1 (6 bases). Germline V lookup: CDR1 GTSNPN, CDR2 SVGIG (reference sequence). The CDR3 extends over 13 amino acids. Trimming took off 5 bases at V and 1 base at J, with 11 bases between the two ends. Filled out from reference TRBV30 and TRBJ1-1, the complete variable domain reads SQTIHQWPATLVQPVGSPLSLECTVEGTSNPNLYWYRQAAGRGLQLLFYSVGIGQISSEVPQNLSASRPQDRQFILSSKKLLLSDSGFYLCAWEKTGNTEAFFGQGTRLTVV.

This chain links TRBV11-2 with TRBJ1-1, with D hard to call. V gave up 3 bases and J gave up 5 bases, with 16 bases separating them. From germline, CDR1 is SGHAT and CDR2 FQNNGV. The CDR3 totals 15 residues. The CDR3 DNA is TGTGCCAGCAGCTTCCAACGGGGAGTTGGGACTGAAGCTTTCTTT. This gives the protein CASSFQRGVGTEAFF. The variable domain in full, completed from reference TRBV11-2 and TRBJ1-1, reads EAGVAQSPRYKIIEKRQSVAFWCNPISGHATLYWYQQILGQGPKLLIQFQNNGVVDDSQLPKDRFSAERLKGVDSTLKIQPAKLEDSAVYLCASSFQRGVGTEAFFGQGTRLTVV.

The chain carries TRBV19 and TRBJ1-5, with 7 bases identical to TRBD1. The CDR3 extends over 15 amino acids. The germline V gene has CDR1 LNHDA and CDR2 SQIVND (reference sequence). J gave up 5 bases and V 5 bases, and 9 bases lay outside the gene matches. The CDR3 protein is CASSRGQGGDQPQHF. The CDR3 coding sequence is TGTGCCAGTAGTCGAGGGCAGGGGGGCGATCAGCCCCAGCATTTT.

The V gene is TRBV2, the J gene TRBJ2-1; 10 nucleotides match TRBD2. This CDR3 has 13 residues. Germline-derived CDR1 and CDR2 are SNHLY and FYNNEI. With V trimmed by 7 bases and J by 9 bases, 6 bases remained unmatched. The CDR3 sequence: CASMPSGRVEQFF. The CDR3 bases are TGTGCCAGCATGCCTAGCGGGAGAGTTGAGCAGTTCTTC.

DNA of the CDR3: TGTGCCAGCAGTTTAGCACATAATCAGCCCCAGCATTTT. This sequence encodes CASSLAHNQPQHF. The chain uses TRBV12-3 or TRBV12-4 and TRBJ1-5; unclear D gene. The length of the CDR3 is 13 residues. The ends were cut back, 0 bases at V and 4 bases at J, with 4 bases in the middle.

This sequence joins TRBV23-1 and TRBJ1-6; D unresolved. TRBV23-1 is designated an ORF whose function remains uncertain. This CDR3 region has 9 residues. The germline V and J ends were trimmed by 6 bases and 18 bases, with 9 bases remaining between them. As DNA, the CDR3 is TGCGCCAGCAGGGCTCCTCGCCACTTT. As protein: CASRAPRHF.

The chain links TRBV6-5 to TRBJ2-3; D may be TRBD1 (5 bases). This CDR3 region has 14 residues. The V and J ends lost 7 bases and 1 base respectively, with 12 bases between them. Germline V gene sequence: CDR1 MNHEY, CDR2 SVGAGI. CDR3 loop: CASTEGRGTDTQYF. The CDR3 nucleotides are TGTGCCAGCACCGAAGGCAGGGGCACAGATACGCAGTATTTT.

The chain is built from TRBV6-6 and TRBJ2-3; 13 bases map to TRBD2. Germline V lookup: CDR1 MNHNY, CDR2 SVGAGI (reference sequence). This CDR3 region has 15 residues. V trimming: 2 bases; J trimming: 4 bases; junction bases outside the gene matches: 0. CDR3 sequence (DNA): TGTGCCAGCAGTTACGGGACTAGCGGGGCAGATACGCAGTATTTT. Its protein is CASSYGTSGADTQYF.

The V gene is TRBV9, the J gene TRBJ1-2; tentatively, D is TRBD1 (5 bases). Trimming removed 0 bases from V and 4 bases from J, with 10 bases in between. The CDR3 runs 14 residues. Germline V gene sequence: CDR1 SGDLS, CDR2 YYNGEE. CDR3 in amino acids: CASSVGRGGYGYTF. For the CDR3, the DNA is TGTGCCAGCAGCGTAGGTAGGGGCGGCTATGGCTACACCTTC.

The rearrangement links TRBV24-1 to TRBJ1-5; D not resolved. This CDR3 region has 14 residues. The germline V gene has CDR1 KGHDR and CDR2 SFDVKD. Trimming pared 3 bases from V and 4 bases from J, leaving 9 bases between. DNA of the CDR3: TGTGCCACCAGTGATCTAGACGGAAATCAGCCCCAGCATTTT. Translating gives CATSDLDGNQPQHF.

The table lists this clone with a count of one. The chain employs TRBV28 and TRBJ2-7; 7 bases match TRBD1. CDR1 is MDHEN, CDR2 SYDVKM, per germline. There are 14 residues in the CDR3. V lost 6 bases to trimming and J lost 2 bases; unmatched junction nucleotides: 7. The CDR3 DNA follows: TGTGCCAGCAGCCCGACAGGGCCCGCCTACGAGCAGTACTTC. Its protein product is CASSPTGPAYEQYF.

This chain uses TRBV25-1 with TRBJ1-4; 8 bases map to TRBD1. The CDR3 loop spans 15 amino acids. V was clipped by 3 bases and J by 7 bases; unmatched bases: 7. Germline V gives CDR1 MGHDK, CDR2 SYGVNS. The CDR3 DNA reads as TGTGCCAGCAGTGACCTCAGGGGGCTGAGTGAAAAACTGTTTTTT. The encoded protein is CASSDLRGLSEKLFF.

The chain joins TRBV6-5 to TRBJ2-3; D might be TRBD1 (5 bases). Germline CDR1 reads MNHEY; CDR2 reads SVGAGI. CDR3 size: 15 residues. The V end was cut by 5 bases, the J end by 8 bases, with 20 bases between. The CDR3 loop reads CASSLQGGSYGTQYF. In nucleotides, the CDR3 is TGTGCCAGCAGTCTCCAGGGTGGTAGTTATGGTACGCAGTATTTT.

V gene TRBV29-1 combines with J gene TRBJ1-6, with TRBD1 identical over 8 bases. Germline trimming cut 5 bases from V and 6 bases from J; bases unmatched to any gene: 6. CDR3 size: 14 residues. Germline V CDR1 and CDR2: SQVTM, ANQGSEA. The CDR3: CSVSQGAGNSPLHF. The CDR3, as DNA: TGCAGCGTTTCCCAGGGGGCGGGTAATTCACCCCTCCACTTT. Full variable domain (remainder filled in from reference TRBV29-1 and TRBJ1-6): SAVISQKPSRDICQRGTSLTIQCQVDSQVTMMFWYRQQPGQSLTLIATANQGSEATYESGFVIDKFPISRPNLTFSTLTVSNMSPEDSSIYLCSVSQGAGNSPLHFGNGTRLTVT.

The chain is built from TRBV3-1 (or the pseudogene TRBV3-2) and TRBJ1-2, with a tentative D call TRBD1 (5 bases). The CDR3 is made up of 16 amino acids. The V end lost 1 base, the J end lost 0 bases, and 12 bases lay between the germline ends. Germline V gene sequence: CDR1 LGHDT, CDR2 YNNKEL (reference sequence). In nucleotides, the CDR3 is TGTGCCAGCAGCCAAGTCAGGGTCGCATCTAACTATGGCTACACCTTC. Protein: CASSQVRVASNYGYTF.

J is TRBJ1-1 and V is TRBV27, with a tentative D call TRBD1 (6 bases). Germline V gene data show CDR1 as MNHEY and CDR2 as SMNVEV (reference sequence). Trimming took off 4 bases at V and 6 bases at J, with 18 bases between the two ends. This CDR3 contains 15 residues. CDR3 residues: CASSSPPTAGAEAFF. DNA for the CDR3: TGTGCCAGCAGTTCCCCCCCCACGGCAGGGGCTGAAGCTTTCTTT.

The chain is built from TRBV7-2 and TRBJ1-1; weak D call: TRBD1 (5 bases). The CDR3 contains 12 residues. Trimming pared 5 bases from V and 11 bases from J, leaving 15 bases between. Germline V gene lookup returns CDR1 SGHTA and CDR2 FQGNSA. The CDR3 region is CASSASGGRAFF. The CDR3 nucleotides read TGTGCCAGCAGCGCATCCGGGGGTAGGGCTTTCTTT.

The chain uses TRBV7-9 and TRBJ2-7, with 8 bases fitting TRBD2. Germline V gene lookup returns CDR1 SEHNR and CDR2 FQNEAQ (reference sequence). The CDR3 is 14 amino acids. The junction had 5 bases not matched to a gene; V was cut back by 2 bases and J by 5 bases. This CDR3 is CASSLTSGLDEQYF. CDR3 coding DNA: TGTGCCAGCAGCTTAACATCGGGACTAGACGAGCAGTACTTC.

The CDR3, as DNA: TGTGCCAGCAGCGCCGGGACAGGGTTATACAATGAGCAGTTCTTC. As protein: CASSAGTGLYNEQFF. The chain carries TRBV7-2 and TRBJ2-1; the match to TRBD1 covers 9 bases. Germline-derived CDR1 and CDR2 are SGHTA and FQGNSA. This CDR3 contains 15 residues. With V trimmed by 5 bases and J by 4 bases, 6 bases remained unmatched.

The V call is TRBV12-3 or TRBV12-4, the J call TRBJ2-1; the D gene is possibly TRBD1 (6 bases). Trimming left V 6 bases short and J 9 bases short, with 15 bases between. This CDR3 comprises 13 residues. The CDR3 coding sequence is TGTGCCAGCAGGACACAGGGTTTCAGTGAGCAGTTCTTC. It yields the protein CASRTQGFSEQFF.

This clone was seen more than once but under ten times. This sequence joins TRBV5-1 and TRBJ2-2; no reliable D call. This CDR3 is built from 15 residues. Germline V gives CDR1 SGHRS, CDR2 YFSETQ. V lost 4 bases, J lost 3 bases, and 13 bases lay in between. This chain's CDR3 is CASSPRVLYTGELFF. The CDR3 DNA is TGCGCCAGCAGCCCCCGGGTACTCTACACCGGGGAGCTGTTTTTT.

The J gene is TRBJ1-1, the V gene TRBV29-1; D is perhaps TRBD1 (5 bases). The CDR3 has 14 residues. The V gene lost 6 bases and the J gene lost 0 bases, with 14 bases spanning the gap. CDR1 is SQVTM and CDR2 is ANQGSEA in the germline V gene. CDR3 in amino acids: CSVRGGGMNTEAFF. CDR3 coding DNA: TGCAGCGTACGTGGGGGGGGTATGAACACTGAAGCTTTCTTT.

The chain joins TRBV5-5 to TRBJ2-7; the D gene is possibly TRBD1 (5 bases). The CDR3 totals 13 residues. CDR1 SGHKS and CDR2 YYEKEE come from the germline V gene (reference sequence). V was clipped by 1 base and J by 3 bases, with 8 bases between them. As DNA, the CDR3 is TGTGCCAGCAGCTTGCCGCAGGGCTACGAGCAGTACTTC. Translating gives CASSLPQGYEQYF.

V is TRBV11-2 and J is TRBJ2-7; TRBD2 might be the D (6 bases). Germline V CDR1 and CDR2: SGHAT, FQNNGV. The V end was cut by 10 bases, the J end by 3 bases, with 19 bases between. This CDR3 has 14 amino acids. For the CDR3, the DNA is TGTGCCACTAGGTTACTCGGGAGCGGCTACGAGCAGTACTTC. It translates to CATRLLGSGYEQYF.

This clone appeared a single time. V and J are TRBV10-3 and TRBJ1-2, with D maybe TRBD1 (5 bases). Trimming stripped 7 bases from V and 5 bases from J, with 8 bases between. This CDR3 contains 11 residues. The germline V gene has CDR1 ENHRY and CDR2 SYGVKD. CDR3 DNA: TGTGCCATCACAGGGCGGTATGGCTACACCTTC. It translates to CAITGRYGYTF.

J is TRBJ2-3 and V is TRBV3-1 (or the pseudogene TRBV3-2); 11 nucleotides agree with TRBD2. Germline-derived CDR1 and CDR2 are LGHDT and YNNKEL (reference sequence). V dropped 3 bases and J dropped 4; count of bases not matched to a gene: 0. The CDR3 loop spans 14 amino acids. The CDR3 is CASSQTSGADTQYF. The DNA for the CDR3 is TGTGCCAGCAGCCAGACTAGCGGGGCAGATACGCAGTATTTT.

This sequence joins TRBV27 and TRBJ1-5; D ambiguous. V was shortened by 5 bases and J by 5 bases, with 4 bases between the two germline ends. The CDR3 is 11 residues long. Germline V gives CDR1 MNHEY, CDR2 SMNVEV (reference sequence). CDR3 protein: CASSRDQPQHF. In DNA, the CDR3 is TGTGCCAGCAGTCGAGATCAGCCCCAGCATTTT.

The chain couples TRBV9 to TRBJ2-1; TRBD2 matches at 9 bases. CDR1 is SGDLS and CDR2 is YYNGEE in the germline V gene. The length of the CDR3 is 15 residues. V shed 0 bases, J shed 8 bases, and the junction held 6 bases outside the gene matches. The CDR3 coding sequence is TGTGCCAGCAGCGTAGCGGCGGGGGGGCTCGATGAGCAGTTCTTC. It specifies CASSVAAGGLDEQFF.